A few counts support the clone carrying this TCR beta chain. Its antigen is currently unknown. Germline CDR1 GTSNPN, CDR2 SVGIG (reference sequence). The length of the CDR3 is 12 residues. V lost 3 bases and J 10 bases, leaving 13 bases between the germline ends. Stated treatment: roughly nine-day PBMC culture with coronavirus spike peptide pools or control peptides (ViraFEST assay). From the unexposed donor, CD4+ T cells were collected ahead of the COVID-19 pandemic (2011-2018). Researchers used the Oncomine TCR Beta short-read assay to sequence DNA from cultured CD4+ T cells. TCRdb redid the calling of the PCR reads with MiXCR, one entry per CDR3 protein. The sample shows thousands of distinct CDR3 sequences, roughly 29% of them seen only once. The data belong to a study of vaccination and CD4 T cells after COVID-19. Study findings and constraints: A median approximately 86% of convalescent patients' SARS-CoV-2-reactive clones emerged only after vaccination.

V and J are TRBV30 and TRBJ2-1, with D possibly matching TRBD1 (6 bases). The sequenced material came from CD4+ T cells from blood, cultured in vitro. The sequence derives from a human donor in good health. CDR3 nucleotides: TGTGCCTGGAGCAGGGGCCCGCGAGAGCAGTTCTTC. This gives the protein CAWSRGPREQFF. The full variable domain, completed using reference TRBV30 and TRBJ2-1, is SQTIHQWPATLVQPVGSPLSLECTVEGTSNPNLYWYRQAAGRGLQLLFYSVGIGQISSEVPQNLSASRPQDRQFILSSKKLLLSDSGFYLCAWSRGPREQFFGPGTRLTVL.